The 7 T cell receptor beta chains given below trace back to one sample, sequenced in a study of T cells after yellow fever vaccination. TCRdb processed the 5' RACE reads anew with MiXCR; each CDR3 protein has one entry. The table has 310,000 or so distinct CDR3 sequences, around 4% seen once; the top ten hold around 24%. The sequenced sample was PBMCs, obtained on the day of the yellow fever booster vaccination. Receptor source: a man aged 18-30 years who received the YFV17D yellow fever vaccine.

This clonotype has ten or more counts. The rearrangement links TRBV11-2 to TRBJ2-7, with TRBD1 identical over 7 bases. Germline V gene lookup returns CDR1 SGHAT and CDR2 FQNNGV. The CDR3 totals 14 residues. Unmatched junction bases numbered 5, after V lost 3 bases and J lost 3 bases. The DNA of the CDR3 is TGTGCCAGCAGCTTTGGGACAGCCCTCTACGAGCAGTACTTC. Translation gives CASSFGTALYEQYF.

Only a few counts were recorded for this clonotype. The chain employs TRBV28 and TRBJ2-7; tentative D call: TRBD2 (7 bases). Germline CDR1 reads MDHEN; CDR2 reads SYDVKM. The V gene lost 7 bases and the J gene lost 7 bases, with 17 bases spanning the gap. This CDR3 is 13 amino acids long. Here the CDR3 DNA reads TGTGCCAGCACTACGGCGGGGGCTAGGGAGCAGTACGTC. Translating gives CASTTAGAREQYV.

The gene calls are TRBV29-1 and TRBJ2-1; perhaps TRBD2 as D (6 bases). Trimming left V 7 bases short and J 3 bases short, with 10 bases between. The CDR3 sequence is 12 residues long. The germline CDR1 and CDR2 sequences are SQVTM and ANQGSEA. The CDR3 region has the DNA TGCAGCGCCGTCGGGGGCTACAATGAGCAGTTCTTC. It yields the protein CSAVGGYNEQFF.

This clonotype has just a few counts. This chain uses TRBV29-1 with TRBJ2-1; D remains unclear. The V gene's germline CDR1 is SQVTM and CDR2 ANQGSEA. With 3 bases removed from V and 4 bases from J, the gap between germline ends came to 7 bases. The CDR3 covers 12 residues. CDR3 nucleotides: TGCAGCGTTGACGGCGGATACAATGAGCAGTTCTTC. Translation gives CSVDGGYNEQFF.

Only a few counts were recorded for this clonotype. The rearrangement links TRBV5-6 to TRBJ2-7; no firm D call. Germline assignment: CDR1 SGHDT and CDR2 YYEEEE. Trimming stripped 4 bases from V and 5 bases from J, with 16 bases between. The CDR3 is made up of 14 amino acids. DNA of the CDR3: TGTGCCAGCAGCCGCCCGAACTCCGTCGACGAGCAGTACGTC. Protein: CASSRPNSVDEQYV.

This clonotype was picked up a small number of times. In DNA, the CDR3 is TGTGCCTGGAGAAAGGAGGCGGCCAAAAACATTCAGTACTTC. Its protein is CAWRKEAAKNIQYF. V is TRBV30 and J is TRBJ2-4; perhaps TRBD2 as D (5 bases). CDR3 length: 14 amino acids. Between the trimmed V and J ends, which lost 3 bases and 1 base, there was a span of 10 bases. Per the germline V gene, CDR1 is GTSNPN and CDR2 is SVGIG (reference sequence).

This clonotype has a count of ten or more. V is TRBV5-1 and J is TRBJ2-1; 7 bases line up with TRBD2. V lost 7 bases to trimming and J lost 4 bases; unmatched junction nucleotides: 5. The CDR3 is 13 amino acids. Germline values: CDR1 SGHRS, CDR2 YFSETQ. The CDR3 region is CASGLAEYNEQFF. The CDR3 nucleotides read TGCGCCAGCGGGCTAGCGGAGTACAATGAGCAGTTCTTC.